A single T cell receptor beta chain is shown here with its context. What it binds is unknown. The entry originates in a study of T-cell reconstitution after alpha-beta-depleted transplantation in children. Study-wide findings and caveats: Several hundred expanded graft clones reportedly supplied alpha-beta T cells about two months after transplant. From surviving recipient T cells and thymic progenitors came the high day-60 TCRbeta diversity observed in some patients.

TCRbeta library preparation incorporated unique molecular identifiers. TCRdb fed the PCR reads into MiXCR, producing one record per CDR3 protein. The table includes 450,000 to 600,000 distinct CDR3 sequences, 10% to 15% detected once. This sample comprised PBMCs, mostly from graft donor cells, obtained 360 days after TCRalphabeta/CD19-depleted stem cell transplant. The clonotype originates from a male patient aged 10 to 17 who had a stem cell transplant for acute myeloid leukemia, so the T cells may come from the graft donor.

The CDR3 DNA reads TGCGCCAGCAGCGGGCCGGGACAAGGGTCCTACGAGCAGTACTTC. This sequence encodes CASSGPGQGSYEQYF. The chain couples TRBV5-1 to TRBJ2-7; possible D gene TRBD1, 6 bases. The V and J ends lost 4 bases and 1 base respectively, with 15 bases between them. There are 15 residues in the CDR3. In germline, CDR1 is SGHRS, CDR2 YFSETQ.